This TCR beta chain comes out of a study of identical twins. Study-wide points: Twins shared beta out-of-frame sequences in excess, but this excess was weaker.

Through template switching, a universal primer site was introduced, and the cDNA contained unique molecular identifiers. TCRdb called the 5' RACE reads again in MiXCR, with one record for every CDR3 protein. The sample has under 500,000 distinct CDR3 sequences, 14% seen once. Germline-derived CDR1 and CDR2 are SGHAT and FQNNGV. The CDR3 runs 17 residues. V was trimmed by 1 base and J by 0 bases, leaving 13 bases between them. A few counts support this clonotype. Its antigen is currently unknown. These sequences were also reported in another study, on yellow fever vaccine responses in identical twins.

The sample comprised CD4+ T cells sorted from blood. This chain joins TRBV11-2 and TRBJ1-5; no reliable D call. The TCR originated in a woman aged 18 to 35 in good health. The CDR3 region has the DNA TGTGCCAGCAGCTTAGGGGCGGCAGTGTATAGCAATCAGCCCCAGCATTTT. This encodes CASSLGAAVYSNQPQHF.